The 7 T cell receptor beta chains below come from one sample, sequenced in a study of OX40 agonist ivuxolimab in advanced cancers. Assay used: immunoSEQ multiplex PCR; TCRdb lists only in-frame clones, some missing. The sample lists tens of thousands of clones; about 90% were seen once. The sample here was CD4+ or CD8+ T cells sorted from blood, taken in a trial of the OX40 agonist ivuxolimab. Receptor source: an adult with an advanced solid tumor such as melanoma, head and neck, liver or kidney cancer.

The rearrangement joins TRBV7-6 to TRBJ2-3; 11 nucleotides agree with TRBD2. V dropped 4 bases and J dropped 6; count of bases not matched to a gene: 12. The CDR3 consists of 17 residues. Germline-derived CDR1 and CDR2 are SGHVS and FNYEAQ. The CDR3 DNA is TGTGCCAGCAGCTCCTCCGGGACTAGCGGAGGTGGGGATACGCAGTATTTT. Translated, it gives CASSSSGTSGGGDTQYF.

This CDR3 is CASTSSHLLPEAFF. The CDR3 DNA sequence: TGTGCCAGCACCTCTTCCCATTTGCTCCCTGAAGCTTTCTTT. The V gene is TRBV28, the J gene TRBJ1-1, with D hard to call. Germline loops: CDR1 MDHEN, CDR2 SYDVKM. Deletions cut 7 bases from V and 6 bases from J, with 18 bases between. This CDR3 contains 14 residues. The variable domain in full, with the rest retrieved from reference TRBV28 and TRBJ1-1, is DVKVTQSSRYLVKRTGEKVFLECVQDMDHENMFWYRQDPGLGLRLIYFSYDVKMKEKGDIPEGYSVSREKKERFSLILESASTNQTSMYLCASTSSHLLPEAFFGQGTRLTVV.

This clone occurred once. The chain carries TRBV5-6 and TRBJ2-6; D might be TRBD1 (7 bases). Germline V lookup: CDR1 SGHDT, CDR2 YYEEEE. The CDR3 runs to 12 residues. Trimming stripped 5 bases from V and 11 bases from J, with 11 bases between. DNA for the CDR3: TGTGCCAGCAGGACAGGGAGGTACGTCCTGACTTTC. Translation: CASRTGRYVLTF.

The rearrangement links TRBV13 to TRBJ2-1, with D perhaps matching TRBD2 (5 bases). Trimming removed 7 bases at V and 6 bases at J, with 13 bases between. Germline values: CDR1 PRHDT, CDR2 FYEKMQ (reference sequence). The CDR3 sequence is 13 residues long. Here the CDR3 reads CASNEGVGNEQFF. The CDR3 DNA reads TGTGCCAGCAATGAGGGAGTGGGCAATGAGCAGTTCTTC.

A remark on this clone: This may stem from a read error, because a much larger clone lies one nucleotide away. The chain employs TRBV13 and TRBJ1-1, with D unresolved. The V gene's germline CDR1 is PRHDT and CDR2 FYEKMQ (reference sequence). V lost 0 bases and J lost 0, with 2 bases in between. The CDR3 loop spans 13 amino acids. The CDR3 loop is CASSLGVNTEAFF. Here the CDR3 DNA reads TGTGCCAGCAGCTTAGGGGTGAACACTGAAGCTTTCTTT.

CDR3 DNA: TGTGCCAGCAGCCTGACAGGACGTGAGGCACCCCTCCACTTT. This translates into CASSLTGREAPLHF. The V and J genes are TRBV28 and TRBJ1-6; the D gene is possibly TRBD1 (6 bases). The CDR3 is 14 residues long. With 6 bases removed from V and 11 bases from J, the gap between germline ends came to 17 bases. CDR1 and CDR2 from the germline V gene are MDHEN and SYDVKM.

V and J are TRBV7-9 and TRBJ1-2, with 8 bases that match TRBD1. The V gene end was trimmed by 2 bases and the J gene end by 3 bases; junction bases not matched to a gene: 5. Germline V gene sequence: CDR1 SEHNR, CDR2 FQNEAQ (reference sequence). The CDR3 has 15 amino acids. The CDR3 DNA reads as TGTGCCAGCAGCTTACACAGGGGGAGGCACTATGGCTACACCTTC. Its protein product is CASSLHRGRHYGYTF.